These 13 T cell receptor beta chains were sequenced from one sample in a study of chemoradiotherapy in HPV16-positive cancers. Assay used: immunoSEQ multiplex PCR; TCRdb lists only in-frame clones, some missing. The sample holds 9,000 or so clones, approximately 66% seen once. Sequences were derived from tumor tissue, sampled from a patient who underwent chemoradiotherapy. The receptors were gathered from a human donor with HPV-associated anogenital cancer.

This clone was counted between two and nine times. This rearrangement joins TRBV2 to TRBJ1-6; D might be TRBD1 (5 bases). The V gene lost 6 bases and the J gene lost 8 bases, with 8 bases spanning the gap. CDR3 length: 12 amino acids. CDR1 is SNHLY and CDR2 is FYNNEI in the germline V gene. CDR3: CASSRGDSPLHF. The DNA of the CDR3 is TGTGCCAGCAGCCGAGGGGATTCACCCCTCCACTTT.

V and J are TRBV5-4 and TRBJ2-3, with D possibly matching TRBD2 (5 bases). CDR3 size: 13 residues. CDR1 and CDR2 from the germline V gene are SGHNT and YYREEE (reference sequence). Trimming pared 0 bases from V and 7 bases from J, leaving 9 bases between. The CDR3, as DNA: TGTGCCAGCAGCTTGGAGGACTCGTATACGCAGTATTTT. It is translated as CASSLEDSYTQYF.

The V call is TRBV7-8, the J call TRBJ1-1, with unresolved D. Deletions cut 1 base from V and 5 bases from J, with 14 bases between. Germline-derived CDR1 and CDR2 are SGHVS and FQNEAQ. The CDR3 is 15 amino acids. The CDR3 nucleotides read TGTGCCAGCAGCTTAGGGACGTCGGTGGGTACTGAAGCTTTCTTT. It translates to CASSLGTSVGTEAFF.

As to this clone: Other nucleotide sequences in the sample specify the same CDR3. This chain joins TRBV4-2 and TRBJ2-1, with a possible D match to TRBD2 (6 bases). Germline V gives CDR1 LGHNA, CDR2 YNFKEQ. The CDR3 spans 15 residues. The V end lost 0 bases, the J end lost 8 bases, and 14 bases lay between the germline ends. In DNA, the CDR3 is TGTGCCAGCAGCCAAGAACGGGGGTCTAGCCATGAGCAGTTCTTC. Amino acid sequence: CASSQERGSSHEQFF.

V usage is TRBV13 and J usage is TRBJ2-7; 10 positions agree with TRBD1. This CDR3 contains 17 residues. The V segment lost 0 bases and the J segment 4 bases; nucleotides outside the gene matches: 9. CDR1 and CDR2 from the germline V gene are PRHDT and FYEKMQ (reference sequence). CDR3 protein: CASSLGAGGQGTYEQYF. The DNA for the CDR3 is TGTGCCAGCAGCTTAGGGGCTGGGGGACAGGGGACATACGAGCAGTACTTC.

The chain recombines TRBV28 with TRBJ1-1; 9 bases are a match to TRBD1. Losses at the gene ends were 5 bases for V and 5 bases for J; bases not matched to a gene: 12. The germline CDR1 and CDR2 sequences are MDHEN and SYDVKM. The CDR3 is made up of 16 amino acids. As DNA, the CDR3 is TGTGCCAGCAGTACCCCCGGGACAGGGTTTTGGACTGAAGCTTTCTTT. Protein sequence: CASSTPGTGFWTEAFF.

This chain joins TRBV5-1 and TRBJ2-7; 9 bases line up with TRBD1. Germline-derived CDR1 and CDR2 are SGHRS and YFSETQ. With 4 bases clipped from V and 3 bases from J, the junction kept 5 bases outside the gene matches. This CDR3 region has 14 residues. The CDR3 DNA sequence: TGCGCCAGCAGCCCTAGACAGGGGGGCTACGAGCAGTACTTC. It yields the protein CASSPRQGGYEQYF.

V is TRBV10-3 and J is TRBJ2-2, with TRBD1 identical over 7 bases. After removal of 3 bases from V and 6 bases from J, the junction contained 10 bases not matched to a gene. This CDR3 has 16 amino acids. Germline CDR1 and CDR2: ENHRY and SYGVKD. For the CDR3, the DNA is TGTGCCATCAGTGAAGGAATGGGGCAGGGGGCCGGGGAGCTGTTTTTT. Translating it yields CAISEGMGQGAGELFF.

This clone was recorded a few times. The chain joins TRBV9 to TRBJ2-3, with 9 bases identical to TRBD2. The CDR3 runs to 15 residues. Germline values: CDR1 SGDLS, CDR2 YYNGEE. V dropped 3 bases and J dropped 2; count of bases not matched to a gene: 4. The CDR3 spells CASSALAGPTDTQYF. The CDR3 nucleotides read TGTGCCAGCAGCGCTCTAGCGGGGCCCACAGATACGCAGTATTTT.

The J gene is TRBJ2-6, the V gene TRBV28; the D is unclear. Germline V gene data show CDR1 as MDHEN and CDR2 as SYDVKM. V gave up 3 bases and J gave up 0 bases, with 6 bases separating them. The CDR3 extends over 15 amino acids. This chain's CDR3 is CASSFGSSGANVLTF. CDR3 DNA: TGTGCCAGCAGTTTTGGTAGCTCTGGGGCCAACGTCCTGACTTTC.

The J gene is TRBJ1-1, the V gene TRBV5-5, with D perhaps TRBD1 (5 bases). Germline values: CDR1 SGHKS, CDR2 YYEKEE (reference sequence). The V end was cut by 2 bases, the J end by 5 bases, with 19 bases between. The CDR3 loop spans 16 amino acids. The CDR3 DNA reads as TGTGCCAGCAGCTTCGCCGCAGTAGGGGCCGGGACTGAAGCTTTCTTT. Its translation is CASSFAAVGAGTEAFF.

The rearrangement uses TRBV5-5 and TRBJ2-7; D is unclear. CDR3 length: 10 amino acids. The V gene lost 7 bases and the J gene lost 6 bases, with 8 bases spanning the gap. Germline V CDR1 and CDR2: SGHKS, YYEKEE (reference sequence). The DNA of the CDR3 is TGTGCCAGCGGGCTCCGCGAGCAGTACTTC. Protein sequence: CASGLREQYF.

This clone showed up just a few times. This chain joins TRBV11-2 and TRBJ2-7; TRBD1 aligns across 9 bases. The germline V gene has CDR1 SGHAT and CDR2 FQNNGV. V lost 6 bases, J lost 5 bases, and 2 bases stayed unmatched. CDR3 length: 12 amino acids. The CDR3 is CASRRTGDEQYF. DNA for the CDR3: TGTGCCAGCAGGCGGACAGGGGACGAGCAGTACTTC.